This T cell receptor beta chain was identified in a study of T cells in Graves' hyperthyroidism and ophthalmopathy. The V segment lost 8 bases and the J segment 2 bases; nucleotides outside the gene matches: 6. CDR3 length: 15 residues. In regard to this clonotype: Its antigen is not identified.

Authors of the study amplified TCR beta CDR3 regions from RNA transcripts. Researchers ran a first-round RT-PCR on the TCR CDR3 using the HTBI primer set. Each CDR3 protein gets one entry after TCRdb re-called the multiplex PCR reads with MiXCR. The sample has 340,000 or so distinct CDR3 sequences, around a sixth seen once. For Graves' hyperthyroidism to be stable, ophthalmopathy could not progress within 18 months. Study conclusions and caveats: Blood held most thyroid clonotypes expanded above 0.001 frequency.

The specimen was blood. The TCR comes from a woman in her forties or fifties with Graves' hyperthyroidism. This rearrangement joins TRBV12-3 or TRBV12-4 to TRBJ2-3; 11 bases fit TRBD2. The CDR3 sequence: CASDRLAGSTDTQYF. In DNA form, the CDR3 reads TGTGCCAGCGACAGACTAGCGGGGTCCACAGATACGCAGTATTTT.